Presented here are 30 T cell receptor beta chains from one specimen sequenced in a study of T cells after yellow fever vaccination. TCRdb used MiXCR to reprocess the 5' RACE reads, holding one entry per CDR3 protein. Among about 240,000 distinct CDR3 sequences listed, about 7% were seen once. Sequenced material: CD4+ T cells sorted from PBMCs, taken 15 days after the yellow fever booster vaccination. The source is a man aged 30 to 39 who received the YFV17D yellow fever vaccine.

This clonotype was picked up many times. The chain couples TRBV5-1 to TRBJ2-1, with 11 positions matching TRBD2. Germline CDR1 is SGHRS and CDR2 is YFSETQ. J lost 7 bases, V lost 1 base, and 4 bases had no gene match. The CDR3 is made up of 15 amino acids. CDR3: CASSLRLAGSNEQFF. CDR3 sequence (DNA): TGCGCCAGCAGCTTGAGACTAGCGGGATCGAATGAGCAGTTCTTC.

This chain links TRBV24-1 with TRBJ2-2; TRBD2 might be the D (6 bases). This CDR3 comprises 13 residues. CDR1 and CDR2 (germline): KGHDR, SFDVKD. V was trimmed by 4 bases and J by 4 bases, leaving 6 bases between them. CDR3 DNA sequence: TGTGCCACCAGTGAGGAGGGCACCGGGGAGCTGTTTTTT. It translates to CATSEEGTGELFF.

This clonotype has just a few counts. The CDR3 reads CASSLTQPQTQYF. The CDR3 DNA sequence: TGTGCCAGTAGCCTAACCCAGCCGCAGACCCAGTACTTC. The rearrangement uses TRBV19 and TRBJ2-5; no clear D. V lost 6 bases and J 6 bases, leaving 14 bases between the germline ends. Germline values: CDR1 LNHDA, CDR2 SQIVND (reference sequence). The CDR3 loop spans 13 amino acids.

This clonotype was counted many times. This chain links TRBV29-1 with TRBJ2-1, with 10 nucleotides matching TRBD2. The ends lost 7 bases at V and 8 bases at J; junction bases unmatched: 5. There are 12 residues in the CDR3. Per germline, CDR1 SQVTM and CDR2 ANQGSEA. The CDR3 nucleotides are TGCAGCGGGGGGACTAGCGTCGATGAGCAGTTCTTC. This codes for CSGGTSVDEQFF.

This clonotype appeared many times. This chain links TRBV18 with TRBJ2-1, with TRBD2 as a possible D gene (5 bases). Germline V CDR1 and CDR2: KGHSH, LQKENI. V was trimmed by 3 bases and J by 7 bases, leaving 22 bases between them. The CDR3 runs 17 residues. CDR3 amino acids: CASSPAIARGGRNEQFF. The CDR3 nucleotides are TGTGCCAGCTCACCGGCGATAGCGAGAGGCGGGCGGAATGAGCAGTTCTTC. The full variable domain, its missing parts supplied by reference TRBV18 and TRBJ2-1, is NAGVMQNPRHLVRRRGQEARLRCSPMKGHSHVYWYRQLPEEGLKFMVYLQKENIIDESGMPKERFSAEFPKEGPSILRIQQVVRGDSAAYFCASSPAIARGGRNEQFFGPGTRLTVL.

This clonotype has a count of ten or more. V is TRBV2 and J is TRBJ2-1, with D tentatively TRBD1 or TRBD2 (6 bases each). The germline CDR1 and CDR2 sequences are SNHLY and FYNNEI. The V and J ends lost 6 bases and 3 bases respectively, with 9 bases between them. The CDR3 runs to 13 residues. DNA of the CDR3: TGTGCCAGCAGGGCGGGACACTACAATGAGCAGTTCTTC. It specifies CASRAGHYNEQFF.

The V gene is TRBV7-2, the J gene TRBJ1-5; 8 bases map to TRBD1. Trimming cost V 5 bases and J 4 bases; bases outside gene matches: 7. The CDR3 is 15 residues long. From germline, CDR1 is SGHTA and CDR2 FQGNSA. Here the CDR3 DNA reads TGTGCCAGCAGCCGGACTACAGGGGGTAATCAGCCCCAGCATTTT. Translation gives CASSRTTGGNQPQHF.

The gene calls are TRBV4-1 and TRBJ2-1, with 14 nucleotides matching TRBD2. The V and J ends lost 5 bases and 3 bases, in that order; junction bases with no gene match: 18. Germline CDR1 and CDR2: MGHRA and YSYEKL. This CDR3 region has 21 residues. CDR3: CASSRYWRGLAGAQLYNEQFF. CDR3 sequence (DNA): TGCGCCAGCAGCAGATACTGGAGGGGACTAGCGGGAGCGCAACTCTACAATGAGCAGTTCTTC.

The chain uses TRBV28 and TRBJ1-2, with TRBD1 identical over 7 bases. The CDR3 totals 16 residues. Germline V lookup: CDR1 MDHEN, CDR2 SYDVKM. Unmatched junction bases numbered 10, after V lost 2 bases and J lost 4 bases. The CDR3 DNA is TGTGCCAGCAGTTTACCCTATCCGGGACAGAGCTATGGCTACACCTTC. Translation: CASSLPYPGQSYGYTF.

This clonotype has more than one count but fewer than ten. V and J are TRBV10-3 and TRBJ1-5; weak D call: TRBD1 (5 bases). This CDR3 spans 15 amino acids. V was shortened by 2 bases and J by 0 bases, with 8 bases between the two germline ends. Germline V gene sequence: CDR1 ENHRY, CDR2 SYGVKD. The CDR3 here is CAISESGGSNQPQHF. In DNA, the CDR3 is TGTGCCATCAGTGAGAGCGGGGGTAGCAATCAGCCCCAGCATTTT.

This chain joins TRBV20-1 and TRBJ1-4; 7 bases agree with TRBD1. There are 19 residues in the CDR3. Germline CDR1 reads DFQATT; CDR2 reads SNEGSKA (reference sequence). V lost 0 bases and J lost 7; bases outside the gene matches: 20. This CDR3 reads CSARDPKDRAPQGAEKLFF. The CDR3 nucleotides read TGCAGTGCTAGAGATCCTAAAGACAGGGCTCCTCAAGGGGCTGAAAAACTGTTTTTT.

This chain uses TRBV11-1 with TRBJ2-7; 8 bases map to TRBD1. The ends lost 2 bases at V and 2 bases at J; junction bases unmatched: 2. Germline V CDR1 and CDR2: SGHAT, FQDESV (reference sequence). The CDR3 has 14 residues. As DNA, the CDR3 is TGTGCCAGCAGCTTAAAGGGACAGGCCTACGAGCAGTACTTC. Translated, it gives CASSLKGQAYEQYF.

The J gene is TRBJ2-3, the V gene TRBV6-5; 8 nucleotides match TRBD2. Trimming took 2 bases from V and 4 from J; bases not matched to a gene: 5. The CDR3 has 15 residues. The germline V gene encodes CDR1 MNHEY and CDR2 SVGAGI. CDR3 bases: TGTGCCAGCAGTTACAGGGGACTAGGTCCAGATACGCAGTATTTT. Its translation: CASSYRGLGPDTQYF.

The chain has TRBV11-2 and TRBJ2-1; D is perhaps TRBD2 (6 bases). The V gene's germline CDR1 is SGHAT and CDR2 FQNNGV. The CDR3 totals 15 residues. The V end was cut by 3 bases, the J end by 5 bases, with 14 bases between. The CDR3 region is CASSFTLGGDNEQFF. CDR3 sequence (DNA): TGTGCCAGCAGCTTCACACTAGGAGGGGACAATGAGCAGTTCTTC.

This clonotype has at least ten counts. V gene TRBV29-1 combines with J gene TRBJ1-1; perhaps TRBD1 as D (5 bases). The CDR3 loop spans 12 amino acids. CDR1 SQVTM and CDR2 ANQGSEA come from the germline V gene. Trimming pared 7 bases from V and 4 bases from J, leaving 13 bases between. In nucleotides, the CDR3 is TGCAGCGGCGGGGAGGGGAGCACTGAAGCTTTCTTT. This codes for CSGGEGSTEAFF.

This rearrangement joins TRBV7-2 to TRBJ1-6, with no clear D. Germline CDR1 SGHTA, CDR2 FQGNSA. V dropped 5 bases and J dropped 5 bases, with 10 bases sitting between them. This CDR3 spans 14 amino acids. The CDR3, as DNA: TGTGCCAGCAGCCTCGGGTGGCATAATTCACCCCTCCACTTT. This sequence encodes CASSLGWHNSPLHF.

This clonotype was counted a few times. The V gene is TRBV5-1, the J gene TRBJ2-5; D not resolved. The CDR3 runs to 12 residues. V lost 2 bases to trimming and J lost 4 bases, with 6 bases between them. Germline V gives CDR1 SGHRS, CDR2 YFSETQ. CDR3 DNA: TGCGCCAGCAGCTTTTCTGTAGAGACCCAGTACTTC. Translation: CASSFSVETQYF. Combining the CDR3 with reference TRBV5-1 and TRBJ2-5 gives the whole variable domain KAGVTQTPRYLIKTRGQQVTLSCSPISGHRSVSWYQQTPGQGLQFLFEYFSETQRNKGNFPGRFSGRQFSNSRSEMNVSTLELGDSALYLCASSFSVETQYFGPGTRLLVL.

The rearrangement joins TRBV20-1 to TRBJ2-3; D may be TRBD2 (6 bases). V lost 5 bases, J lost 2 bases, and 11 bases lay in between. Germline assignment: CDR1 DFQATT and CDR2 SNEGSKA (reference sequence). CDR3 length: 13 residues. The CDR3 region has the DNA TGCAGTGCTGAGAGGGGACTCACAGATACGCAGTATTTT. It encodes CSAERGLTDTQYF.

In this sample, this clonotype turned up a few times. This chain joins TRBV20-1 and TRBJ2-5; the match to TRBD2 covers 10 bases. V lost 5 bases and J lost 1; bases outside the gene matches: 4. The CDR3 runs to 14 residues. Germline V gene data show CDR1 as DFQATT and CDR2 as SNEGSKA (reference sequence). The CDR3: CSASGTSVQETQYF. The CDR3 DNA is TGCAGTGCTTCCGGGACTAGCGTCCAAGAGACCCAGTACTTC.

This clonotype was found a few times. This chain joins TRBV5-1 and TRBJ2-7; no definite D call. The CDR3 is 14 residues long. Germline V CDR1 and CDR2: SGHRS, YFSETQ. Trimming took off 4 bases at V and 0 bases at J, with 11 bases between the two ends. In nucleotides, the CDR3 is TGCGCCAGCAGCCAATCTGGAACCTCCTACGAGCAGTACTTC. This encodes CASSQSGTSYEQYF.

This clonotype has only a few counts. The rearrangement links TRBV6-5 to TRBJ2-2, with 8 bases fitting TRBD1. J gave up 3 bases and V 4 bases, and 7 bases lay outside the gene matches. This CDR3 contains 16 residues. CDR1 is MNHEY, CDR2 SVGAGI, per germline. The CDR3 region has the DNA TGTGCCAGCAGTTCAGGGACAGGAAGAGACACCGGGGAGCTGTTTTTT. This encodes CASSSGTGRDTGELFF.

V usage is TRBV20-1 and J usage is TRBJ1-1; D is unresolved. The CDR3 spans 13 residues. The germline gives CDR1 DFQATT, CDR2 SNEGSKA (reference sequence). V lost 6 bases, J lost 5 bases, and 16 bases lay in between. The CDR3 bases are TGCAGTGCCACCACTGCGGGTCGGACTGAAGCTTTCTTT. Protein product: CSATTAGRTEAFF.

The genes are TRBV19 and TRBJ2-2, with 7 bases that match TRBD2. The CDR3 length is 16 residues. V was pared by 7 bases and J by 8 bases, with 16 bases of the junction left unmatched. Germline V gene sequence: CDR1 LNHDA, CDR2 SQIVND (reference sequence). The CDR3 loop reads CASTSRMGRAPGELFF. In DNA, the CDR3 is TGTGCCAGTACTTCCAGAATGGGGAGGGCCCCTGGGGAGCTGTTTTTT.

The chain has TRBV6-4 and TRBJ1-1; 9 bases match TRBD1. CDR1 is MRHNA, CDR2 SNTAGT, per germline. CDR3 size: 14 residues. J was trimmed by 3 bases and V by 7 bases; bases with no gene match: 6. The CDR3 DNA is TGTGCCAGCAAGACAGGGGGGGGGGACACTGAAGCTTTCTTT. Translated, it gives CASKTGGGDTEAFF.

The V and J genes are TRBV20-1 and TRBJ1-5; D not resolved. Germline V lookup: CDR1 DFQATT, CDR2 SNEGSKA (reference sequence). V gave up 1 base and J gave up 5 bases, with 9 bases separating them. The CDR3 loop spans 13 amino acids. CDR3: CSARGDGDQPQHF. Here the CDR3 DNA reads TGCAGTGCTAGAGGAGACGGGGATCAGCCCCAGCATTTT.

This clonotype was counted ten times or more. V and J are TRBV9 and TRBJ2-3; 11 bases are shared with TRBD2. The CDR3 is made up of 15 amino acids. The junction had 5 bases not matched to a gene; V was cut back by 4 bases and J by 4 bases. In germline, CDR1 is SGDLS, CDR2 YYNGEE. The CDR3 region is CASSQLAGVSDTQYF. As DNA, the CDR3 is TGTGCCAGCAGCCAACTAGCGGGAGTCTCAGATACGCAGTATTTT.

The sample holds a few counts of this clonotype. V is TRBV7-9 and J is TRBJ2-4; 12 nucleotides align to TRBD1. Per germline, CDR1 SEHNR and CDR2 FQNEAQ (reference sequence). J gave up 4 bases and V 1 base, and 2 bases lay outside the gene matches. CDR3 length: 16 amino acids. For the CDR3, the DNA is TGTGCCAGCAGCTTAGGGGACAGGGGGCGTAAAAACATTCAGTACTTC. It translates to CASSLGDRGRKNIQYF. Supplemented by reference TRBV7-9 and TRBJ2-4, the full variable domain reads DTGVSQNPRHKITKRGQNVTFRCDPISEHNRLYWYRQTLGQGPEFLTYFQNEAQLEKSRLLSDRFSAERPKGSFSTLEIQRTEQGDSAMYLCASSLGDRGRKNIQYFGAGTRLSVL.

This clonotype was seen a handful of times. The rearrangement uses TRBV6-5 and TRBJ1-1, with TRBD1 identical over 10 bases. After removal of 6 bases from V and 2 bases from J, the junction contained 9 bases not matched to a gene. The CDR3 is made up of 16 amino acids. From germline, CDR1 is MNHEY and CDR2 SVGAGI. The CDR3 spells CASRRPGTGDNTEAFF. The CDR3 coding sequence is TGTGCCAGCAGGAGACCCGGGACAGGGGATAACACTGAAGCTTTCTTT.

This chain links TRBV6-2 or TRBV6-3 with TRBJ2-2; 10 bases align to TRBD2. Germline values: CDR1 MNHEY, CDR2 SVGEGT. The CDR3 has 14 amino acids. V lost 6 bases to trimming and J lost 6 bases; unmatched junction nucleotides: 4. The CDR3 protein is CASRRTSGSGELFF. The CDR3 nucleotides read TGTGCCAGCAGGCGGACTAGCGGTTCCGGGGAGCTGTTTTTT.

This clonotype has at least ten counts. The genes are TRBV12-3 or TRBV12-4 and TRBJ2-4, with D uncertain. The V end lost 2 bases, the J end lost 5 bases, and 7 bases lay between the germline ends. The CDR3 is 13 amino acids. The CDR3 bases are TGTGCCAGCAGTTTATTACAGCAAAACATTCAGTACTTC. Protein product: CASSLLQQNIQYF.